This record looks at one TCR beta chain sequence and its context. The entry originates in a study of blood T cell repertoires in COVID-19. Whole-study context: Donors in the United States, Italy and Spain gave samples during acute or convalescent COVID-19.

In terms of age and location, participants ranged from roughly 18 to 89 years and lived in approximately 24 US areas. Recovered status in Cohort 3 required two negative PCRs, clearance, or symptom resolution. Under the authors' procedure: Amplified reference gene primers provided the basis for estimating nucleated cell counts. The data were produced by immunoSEQ multiplex PCR, yet TCRdb's version contains in-frame clones alone and is incomplete. The V and J calls and the clone size are those of that table, but D and trimming were determined from the DNA. In the table there are around 400,000 clones, roughly nine tenths of which are singletons. Germline V gene data show CDR1 as LNHDA and CDR2 as SQIVND (reference sequence). CDR3 length: 15 residues. Trimming removed 3 bases at V and 0 bases at J, with 12 bases between.

The sequence came from a woman aged 25 to 39 who had recovered from COVID-19. This chain uses TRBV19 with TRBJ2-7, with a possible D match to TRBD1 (6 bases). The sample was PBMCs or T cells enriched from blood (not recorded which). The CDR3: CASSMGQGPSYEQYF. The CDR3 nucleotides read TGTGCCAGTAGTATGGGGCAGGGGCCCTCCTACGAGCAGTACTTC.